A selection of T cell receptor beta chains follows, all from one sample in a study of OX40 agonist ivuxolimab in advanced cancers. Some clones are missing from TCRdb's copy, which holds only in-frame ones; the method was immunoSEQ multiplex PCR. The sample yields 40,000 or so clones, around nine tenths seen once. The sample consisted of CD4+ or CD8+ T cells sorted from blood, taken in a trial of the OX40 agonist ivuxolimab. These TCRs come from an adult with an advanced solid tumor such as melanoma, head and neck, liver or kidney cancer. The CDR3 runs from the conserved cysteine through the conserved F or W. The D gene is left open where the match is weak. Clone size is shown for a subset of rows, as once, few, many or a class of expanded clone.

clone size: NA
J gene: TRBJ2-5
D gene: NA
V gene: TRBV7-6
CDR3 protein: CASSLTFTQETQYF
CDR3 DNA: TGTGCCAGCAGCTTAACCTTCACGCAAGAGACCCAGTACTTC

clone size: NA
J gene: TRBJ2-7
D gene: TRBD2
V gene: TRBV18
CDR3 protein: CASSPSSGRVFHEQYF
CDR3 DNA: TGTGCCAGCTCACCAAGTAGCGGGAGGGTGTTCCACGAGCAGTACTTC

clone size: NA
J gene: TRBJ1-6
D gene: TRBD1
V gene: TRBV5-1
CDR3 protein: CASSSTGGNSPLHF
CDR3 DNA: TGCGCCAGCAGCTCTACAGGGGGGAATTCACCCCTCCACTTT

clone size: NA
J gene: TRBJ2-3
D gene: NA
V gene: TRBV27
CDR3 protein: CASGGAGGTDTQYF
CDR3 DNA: TGTGCCAGCGGGGGGGCAGGGGGCACAGATACGCAGTATTTT

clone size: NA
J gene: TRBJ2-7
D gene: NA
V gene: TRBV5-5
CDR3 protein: CASSFSTHEQYF
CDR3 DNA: TGTGCCAGCAGCTTTTCTACCCACGAGCAGTACTTC

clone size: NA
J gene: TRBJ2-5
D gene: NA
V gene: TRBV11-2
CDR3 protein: CASSLGWGQNNKETQYF
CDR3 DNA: TGTGCCAGCAGCTTAGGATGGGGCCAGAATAATAAAGAGACCCAGTACTTC

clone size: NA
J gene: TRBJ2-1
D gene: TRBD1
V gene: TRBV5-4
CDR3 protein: CASSLLGHRGSSYNEQFF
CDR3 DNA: TGTGCCAGCAGCTTGCTGGGACACAGGGGTAGCTCCTACAATGAGCAGTTCTTC

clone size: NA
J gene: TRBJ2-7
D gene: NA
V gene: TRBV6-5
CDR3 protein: CASSYSALGYEQYF
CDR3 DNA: TGTGCCAGCAGTTACTCGGCTTTGGGTTACGAGCAGTACTTC

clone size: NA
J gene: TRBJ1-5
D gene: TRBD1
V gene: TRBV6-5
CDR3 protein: CASTGGQRAQPQHF
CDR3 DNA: TGTGCCAGCACGGGGGGACAGCGGGCTCAGCCCCAGCATTTT

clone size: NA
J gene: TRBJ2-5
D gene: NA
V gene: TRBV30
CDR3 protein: CAWSVSPGYQETQYF
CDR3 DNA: TGTGCCTGGAGTGTTAGTCCAGGGTACCAAGAGACCCAGTACTTC

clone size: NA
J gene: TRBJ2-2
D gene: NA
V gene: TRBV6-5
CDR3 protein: CASSYRVAGELFF
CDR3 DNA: TGTGCCAGCAGTTACCGGGTTGCCGGGGAGCTGTTTTTT

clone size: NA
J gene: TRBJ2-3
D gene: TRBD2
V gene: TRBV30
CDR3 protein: CAWSAGETSGSVRTDTQYF
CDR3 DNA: TGTGCCTGGAGTGCCGGAGAGACTAGCGGGAGTGTTCGCACAGATACGCAGTATTTT

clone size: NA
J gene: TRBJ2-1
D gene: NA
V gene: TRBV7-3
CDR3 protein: CASSEVSSYNEQFF
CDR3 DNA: TGTGCCAGCAGCGAGGTTAGCTCCTACAATGAGCAGTTCTTC

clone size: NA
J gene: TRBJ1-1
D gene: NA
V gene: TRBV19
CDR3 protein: CASSMGPGVGTEAFF
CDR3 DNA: TGTGCCAGTAGTATGGGTCCGGGGGTTGGGACTGAAGCTTTCTTT

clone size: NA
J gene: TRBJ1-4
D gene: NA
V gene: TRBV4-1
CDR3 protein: CASRGTNEKLFF
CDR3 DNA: TGCGCCAGCCGGGGGACTAATGAAAAACTGTTTTTT

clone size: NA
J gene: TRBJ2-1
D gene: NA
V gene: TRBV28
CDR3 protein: CASTSGNNEQFF
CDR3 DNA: TGTGCCAGCACAAGCGGAAACAATGAGCAGTTCTTC

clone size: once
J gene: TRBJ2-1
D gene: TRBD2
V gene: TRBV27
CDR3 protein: CASSPKTSGYNEQFF
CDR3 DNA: TGTGCCAGCAGTCCAAAGACTAGCGGATACAATGAGCAGTTCTTC

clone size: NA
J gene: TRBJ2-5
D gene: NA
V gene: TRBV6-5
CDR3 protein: CASSWDQETQYF
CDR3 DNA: TGTGCCAGCAGCTGGGATCAAGAGACCCAGTACTTC

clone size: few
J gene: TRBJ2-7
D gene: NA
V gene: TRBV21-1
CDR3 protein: CASTKGEDQRSYEQYF
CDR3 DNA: TGTGCCAGCACCAAGGGGGAGGATCAGCGATCCTACGAGCAGTACTTC

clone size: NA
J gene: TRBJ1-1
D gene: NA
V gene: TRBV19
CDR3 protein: CASSTSGSTEAFF
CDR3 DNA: TGTGCCAGTAGTACCTCAGGGAGCACTGAAGCTTTCTTT

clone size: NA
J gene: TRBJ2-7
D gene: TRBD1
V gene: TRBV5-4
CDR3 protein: CASSLGTGAGSYEQYF
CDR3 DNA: TGTGCCAGCAGCTTGGGGACAGGGGCCGGCTCCTACGAGCAGTACTTC

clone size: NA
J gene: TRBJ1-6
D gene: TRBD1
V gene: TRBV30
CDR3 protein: CAWSSGQGAAPLHF
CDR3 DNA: TGTGCCTGGAGTAGTGGGCAGGGGGCCGCACCCCTCCACTTT

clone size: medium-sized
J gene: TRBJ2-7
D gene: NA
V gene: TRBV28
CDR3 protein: CASRAALGQAEQYF
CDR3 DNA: TGTGCCAGCAGGGCGGCTCTCGGGCAGGCGGAGCAGTACTTC

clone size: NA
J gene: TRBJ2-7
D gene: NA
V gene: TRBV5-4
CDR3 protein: CASSSGLGGSYEQYF
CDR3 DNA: TGTGCCAGCAGCTCCGGACTGGGGGGATCCTACGAGCAGTACTTC

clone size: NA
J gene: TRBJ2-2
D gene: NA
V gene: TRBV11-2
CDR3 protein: CASSFTTGELFF
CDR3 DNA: TGTGCCAGCAGCTTTACCACCGGGGAGCTGTTTTTT

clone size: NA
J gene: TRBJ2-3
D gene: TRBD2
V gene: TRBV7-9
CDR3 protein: CASSRGTSGLIRQYF
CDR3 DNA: TGTGCCAGCAGCCGCGGCACTAGCGGCCTGATAAGGCAGTATTTT

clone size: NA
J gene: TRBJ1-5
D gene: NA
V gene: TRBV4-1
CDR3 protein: CASSQKGIEPQHF
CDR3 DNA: TGCGCCAGCAGCCAGAAGGGTATAGAGCCCCAGCATTTT

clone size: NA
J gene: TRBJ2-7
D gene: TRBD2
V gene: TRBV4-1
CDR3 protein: CASSRGTSGYEQYF
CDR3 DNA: TGCGCCAGCAGCCGGGGGACTAGCGGCTACGAGCAGTACTTC

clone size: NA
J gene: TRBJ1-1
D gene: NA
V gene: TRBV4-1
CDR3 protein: CASSLAPGSGGSTEAFF
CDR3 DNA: TGCGCCAGCAGCCTCGCCCCGGGCTCCGGGGGTTCCACTGAAGCTTTCTTT

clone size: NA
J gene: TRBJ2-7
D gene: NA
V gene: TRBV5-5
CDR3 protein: CASSLGAPSATYEQYF
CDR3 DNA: TGTGCCAGCAGCTTGGGAGCCCCCAGCGCAACCTACGAGCAGTACTTC

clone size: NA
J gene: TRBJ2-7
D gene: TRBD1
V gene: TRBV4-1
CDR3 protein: CASSHPGQASYEQYF
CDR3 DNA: TGCGCCAGCAGCCACCCGGGACAGGCCTCCTACGAGCAGTACTTC

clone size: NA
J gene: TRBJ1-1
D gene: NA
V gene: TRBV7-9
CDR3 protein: CASSPPLGTTFF
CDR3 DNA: TGTGCCAGCAGCCCCCCCCTCGGGACAACTTTCTTT

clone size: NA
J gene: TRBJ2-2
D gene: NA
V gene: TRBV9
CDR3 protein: CASSPRGDTGELFF
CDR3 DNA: TGTGCCAGCAGTCCAAGGGGGGACACCGGGGAGCTGTTTTTT

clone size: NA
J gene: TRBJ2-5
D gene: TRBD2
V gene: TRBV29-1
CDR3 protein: CSVEGREVGQETQYF
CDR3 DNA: TGCAGCGTTGAAGGTCGGGAGGTGGGTCAAGAGACCCAGTACTTC

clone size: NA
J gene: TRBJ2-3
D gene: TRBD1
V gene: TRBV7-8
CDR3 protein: CASSPWTGADTQYF
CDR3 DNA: TGTGCCAGCAGCCCGTGGACAGGGGCAGATACGCAGTATTTT

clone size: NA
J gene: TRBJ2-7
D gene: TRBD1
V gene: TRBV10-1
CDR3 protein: CASSDGQAPYEQYF
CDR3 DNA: TGCGCCAGCAGTGACGGACAGGCGCCCTACGAGCAGTACTTC

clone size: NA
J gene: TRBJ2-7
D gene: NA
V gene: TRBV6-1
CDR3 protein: CASRRYEQYF
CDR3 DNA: TGTGCCAGCAGACGCTACGAGCAGTACTTC

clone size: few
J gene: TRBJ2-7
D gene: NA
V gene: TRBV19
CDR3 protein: CASVDLGSYEQYF
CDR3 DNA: TGTGCCAGCGTTGACTTAGGGTCCTACGAGCAGTACTTC

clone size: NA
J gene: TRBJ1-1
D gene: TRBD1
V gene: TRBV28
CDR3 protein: CASSKTGTGVTEAFF
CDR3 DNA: TGTGCCAGCAGTAAAACCGGGACAGGGGTCACTGAAGCTTTCTTT

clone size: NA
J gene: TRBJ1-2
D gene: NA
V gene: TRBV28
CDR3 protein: CASSEGGARGGYTF
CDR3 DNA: TGTGCCAGCAGCGAAGGGGGGGCGCGGGGTGGCTACACCTTC

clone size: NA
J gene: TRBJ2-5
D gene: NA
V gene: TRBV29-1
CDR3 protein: CSVVWTGKTQYF
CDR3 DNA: TGCAGCGTTGTCTGGACTGGGAAGACCCAGTACTTC

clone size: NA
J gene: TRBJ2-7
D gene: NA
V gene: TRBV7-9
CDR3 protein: CASSLALGIYEQYF
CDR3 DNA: TGTGCCAGCAGCTTAGCACTGGGGATTTACGAGCAGTACTTC

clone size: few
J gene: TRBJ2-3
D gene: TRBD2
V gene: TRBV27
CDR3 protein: CASRLAGFTRTDTQYF
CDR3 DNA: TGTGCCAGCCGACTAGCGGGTTTCACTCGCACAGATACGCAGTATTTT

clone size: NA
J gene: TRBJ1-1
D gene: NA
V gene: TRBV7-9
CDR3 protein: CASSPQGRTEAFF
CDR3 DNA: TGTGCCAGCAGCCCCCAGGGGAGGACTGAAGCTTTCTTT

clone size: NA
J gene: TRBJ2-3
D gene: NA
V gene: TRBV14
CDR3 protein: CASSRGTSTDTQYF
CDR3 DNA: TGTGCCAGCAGCCGCGGGACTAGCACAGATACGCAGTATTTT

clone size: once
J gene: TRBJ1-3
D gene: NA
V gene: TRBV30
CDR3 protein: CAWKDWLSGNTIYF
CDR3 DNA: TGTGCCTGGAAGGACTGGCTCTCTGGAAACACCATATATTTT

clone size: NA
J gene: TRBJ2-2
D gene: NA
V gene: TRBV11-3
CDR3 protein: CASSLDPQYGAGELFF
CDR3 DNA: TGTGCCAGCAGCTTAGATCCCCAGTACGGAGCCGGGGAGCTGTTTTTT

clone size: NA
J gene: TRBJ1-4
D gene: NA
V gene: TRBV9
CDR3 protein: CASSVGWGTNEKLFF
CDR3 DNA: TGTGCCAGCAGCGTAGGATGGGGGACTAATGAAAAACTGTTTTTT

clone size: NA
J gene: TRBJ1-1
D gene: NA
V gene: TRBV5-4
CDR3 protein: CASSPGAMNTEAFF
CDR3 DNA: TGTGCCAGCAGCCCGGGAGCTATGAACACTGAAGCTTTCTTT

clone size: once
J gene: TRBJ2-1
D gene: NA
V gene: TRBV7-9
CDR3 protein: CASSFDTSQVYNEQFF
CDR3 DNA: TGTGCCAGCAGCTTTGACACATCACAGGTTTACAATGAGCAGTTCTTC

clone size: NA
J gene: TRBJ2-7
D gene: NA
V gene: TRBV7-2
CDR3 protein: CASSLGGGSYEQYF
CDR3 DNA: TGTGCCAGCAGCTTAGGGGGCGGCTCCTACGAGCAGTACTTC

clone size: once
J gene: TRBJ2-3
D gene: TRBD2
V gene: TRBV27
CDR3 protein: CASSLAGGPSTDTQYF
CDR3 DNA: TGTGCCAGCAGTCTAGCGGGAGGACCTAGCACAGATACGCAGTATTTT

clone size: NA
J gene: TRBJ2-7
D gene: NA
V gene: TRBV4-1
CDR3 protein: CASSHDFEGATYEQYF
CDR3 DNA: TGCGCCAGCAGCCACGACTTCGAGGGAGCGACCTACGAGCAGTACTTC